What follows are 22 T cell receptor beta chains derived from one specimen sequenced in a study of cytomegalovirus exposure and HLA in healthy donors. 13 Jbeta primers and 60 Vbeta primers were used for the PCR. TCRdb's copy holds only in-frame clones and misses some; the assay was immunoSEQ multiplex PCR. Found here are roughly 160,000 clones, less than 90% of them singletons; the top ten hold 0.8% to 1.3%. The sample consisted of PBMCs. These receptors were obtained from a man younger than 40 in good health and CMV-seronegative.

V gene TRBV7-9 combines with J gene TRBJ1-2; 10 bases are a match to TRBD1. The CDR3 sequence is 15 residues long. Germline lookup yields CDR1 SEHNR and CDR2 FQNEAQ (reference sequence). V was clipped by 3 bases and J by 3 bases; unmatched bases: 4. The CDR3 bases are TGTGCCAGCAGCTTCCAAGGACAGGGGGACTATGGCTACACCTTC. Residues: CASSFQGQGDYGYTF.

The chain has TRBV19 and TRBJ1-2, with D perhaps TRBD1 (5 bases). Germline V gene lookup returns CDR1 LNHDA and CDR2 SQIVND (reference sequence). V was pared by 6 bases and J by 2 bases, with 22 bases between. The CDR3 is made up of 17 amino acids. CDR3 sequence reads: CASSPNAAGGANYGYTF. For the CDR3, the DNA is TGTGCCAGTAGCCCAAACGCCGCGGGAGGGGCCAACTATGGCTACACCTTC.

The V gene is TRBV29-1, the J gene TRBJ2-5; a weak D match, TRBD1 (6 bases). The end of the DNA is better explained by TRBJ2-7, so the J call may be wrong. Germline assignment: CDR1 SQVTM and CDR2 ANQGSEA. The CDR3 totals 12 residues. The CDR3 DNA sequence: TGCAGCGTTACTGGACAGACCTACGAGCAGTACTTC. Translation: CSVTGQTYEQYF.

The chain has TRBV10-3 and TRBJ2-6; 7 bases align to TRBD1. This CDR3 is 15 amino acids long. V shed 10 bases and J 6 bases; nucleotides not matched to a gene: 12. The germline gives CDR1 ENHRY, CDR2 SYGVKD. The CDR3 DNA reads TGTGCCACTAGGACAGGTCTGGCGGAGGCCAACGTCCTGACTTTC. Translation gives CATRTGLAEANVLTF.

The gene calls are TRBV11-2 and TRBJ2-3; 8 positions match TRBD2. Germline V CDR1 and CDR2: SGHAT, FQNNGV. The trim removed 7 bases at V and 2 bases at J, leaving 8 bases unmatched. The CDR3 spans 15 residues. The CDR3 sequence is CASTLGSGATDTQYF. CDR3 nucleotide sequence: TGTGCCAGCACCTTGGGTAGCGGGGCCACAGATACGCAGTATTTT.

CDR3 residues: CASSLTGYEQYF. CDR3 coding DNA: TGTGCCAGCAGTTTAACCGGGTACGAGCAGTACTTC. The V and J genes are TRBV28 and TRBJ2-7, with unresolved D. The CDR3 spans 12 residues. V lost 2 bases, J lost 4 bases, and 6 bases lay in between. Germline V gene sequence: CDR1 MDHEN, CDR2 SYDVKM.

This chain links TRBV4-1 with TRBJ2-2; 8 positions match TRBD2. The trim removed 3 bases at V and 3 bases at J, leaving 6 bases unmatched. This CDR3 is 16 amino acids long. Germline CDR1 reads MGHRA; CDR2 reads YSYEKL. The CDR3 loop reads CASSQGLVRDTGELFF. The CDR3 DNA reads TGCGCCAGCAGCCAGGGACTAGTTCGGGACACCGGGGAGCTGTTTTTT.

V and J are TRBV27 and TRBJ2-1, with TRBD2 matching 13 bases. CDR3 length equals 16 residues. Germline V gene lookup returns CDR1 MNHEY and CDR2 SMNVEV (reference sequence). V trimming: 5 bases; J trimming: 4 bases; junction bases outside the gene matches: 5. In DNA form, the CDR3 reads TGTGCCAGCAGTAAAGGGACTAGCGGGGTGTACAATGAGCAGTTCTTC. It is translated as CASSKGTSGVYNEQFF.

J is TRBJ2-6 and V is TRBV28, with 7 positions matching TRBD1. V lost 4 bases to trimming and J lost 2 bases; unmatched junction nucleotides: 5. CDR1 is MDHEN, CDR2 SYDVKM, per germline. This CDR3 comprises 16 residues. The CDR3 region is CASSSRDRAGANVLTF. CDR3 bases: TGTGCCAGCAGTTCACGTGACAGGGCTGGGGCCAACGTCCTGACTTTC.

This sequence joins TRBV7-2 and TRBJ2-5; 7 bases map to TRBD1. Germline CDR1 SGHTA, CDR2 FQGNSA. J gave up 5 bases and V 5 bases, and 11 bases lay outside the gene matches. This CDR3 comprises 15 residues. CDR3 in amino acids: CASSQFLRGHETQYF. The CDR3 bases are TGTGCCAGCAGCCAATTTTTGAGGGGGCACGAGACCCAGTACTTC.

The genes are TRBV2 and TRBJ1-1; maybe TRBD1 (5 bases). Germline V gives CDR1 SNHLY, CDR2 FYNNEI. Trimming cost V 4 bases and J 1 base, with 7 bases left between them. The CDR3 sequence is 13 residues long. CDR3 sequence (DNA): TGTGCCAGCAGTGTTCAGGGGAACACTGAAGCTTTCTTT. This encodes CASSVQGNTEAFF.

The V gene is TRBV5-1, the J gene TRBJ2-3; the D gene is possibly TRBD1 (6 bases). Trimming removed 1 base at V and 5 bases at J, with 14 bases between. CDR1 and CDR2 (germline): SGHRS, YFSETQ. The CDR3 is 15 residues long. The CDR3 protein is CASSLTSGAGDTQYF. CDR3 DNA sequence: TGCGCCAGCAGCTTGACGTCAGGGGCGGGAGATACGCAGTATTTT.

The chain has TRBV27 and TRBJ2-7; 9 bases line up with TRBD1. Germline CDR1 and CDR2: MNHEY and SMNVEV (reference sequence). This CDR3 is 16 amino acids long. Losses at the gene ends were 2 bases for V and 4 bases for J; bases not matched to a gene: 9. The CDR3 DNA is TGTGCCAGCAGTTTAATCCCGGGACAGGGATATTACGAGCAGTACTTC. This sequence encodes CASSLIPGQGYYEQYF.

The CDR3 nucleotides are TGTGCCAGCAGCGTACTTAGGACAGGTAGCAATCAGCCCCAGCATTTT. Residues: CASSVLRTGSNQPQHF. The J gene is TRBJ1-5, the V gene TRBV21-1; TRBD1, the D gene given by the table, was not confirmed from the DNA. TRBV21-1 is listed as a pseudogene. This CDR3 region has 16 residues.

V is TRBV18 and J is TRBJ1-2; TRBD1 matches at 7 bases. The V gene's germline CDR1 is KGHSH and CDR2 LQKENI. Trimming took 5 bases from V and 0 from J; bases not matched to a gene: 6. The CDR3 totals 15 residues. The CDR3 loop is CASSTRDSTNYGYTF. DNA of the CDR3: TGTGCCAGCTCAACGCGGGACAGCACTAACTATGGCTACACCTTC.

This clone came up once. The CDR3 nucleotides read TGTGCCAGCAGCCCCCAGAGCGGGGGGGCCGCAGATACGCAGTATTTT. Protein product: CASSPQSGGAADTQYF. The chain employs TRBV5-6 and TRBJ2-3; 10 bases agree with TRBD2. Trimming took 4 bases from V and 4 from J; bases not matched to a gene: 9. Germline CDR1 and CDR2: SGHDT and YYEEEE. The CDR3 length is 16 residues.

This clone showed up just once. This chain connects TRBV19 to TRBJ1-6; D ambiguous. V was trimmed by 5 bases and J by 0 bases, leaving 11 bases between them. There are 16 residues in the CDR3. Germline CDR1 LNHDA, CDR2 SQIVND (reference sequence). In nucleotides, the CDR3 is TGTGCCAGTAGTCTCCGAGAGAGCTCCTATAATTCACCCCTCCACTTT. It translates to CASSLRESSYNSPLHF.

V and J are TRBV14 and TRBJ1-2; 8 nucleotides agree with TRBD1. Germline CDR1 SGHDN, CDR2 FVKESK. This CDR3 contains 16 residues. The trim removed 3 bases at V and 1 base at J, leaving 7 bases unmatched. The CDR3 is CASSHPPGQVNYGYTF. The CDR3 nucleotides are TGTGCCAGCAGCCATCCACCGGGACAGGTTAACTATGGCTACACCTTC.

This clone was counted only a few times. Here the CDR3 reads CASSFGTSGRIGNEQFF. Written as DNA, the CDR3 is TGTGCCAGCAGCTTCGGGACTAGCGGGAGGATTGGCAATGAGCAGTTCTTC. V and J are TRBV7-9 and TRBJ2-1; 15 bases fit TRBD2. CDR3 size: 17 residues. Germline V gene data show CDR1 as SEHNR and CDR2 as FQNEAQ (reference sequence). The V and J ends lost 3 bases and 6 bases, in that order; junction bases with no gene match: 6.

V is TRBV27 and J is TRBJ2-4; D perhaps matches TRBD2 (5 bases). Germline loops: CDR1 MNHEY, CDR2 SMNVEV (reference sequence). Between the trimmed V and J ends, which lost 7 bases and 7 bases, there was a span of 17 bases. The CDR3 consists of 14 residues. The CDR3 loop reads CASKRGGGLNIQYF. In nucleotides, the CDR3 is TGTGCCAGCAAACGAGGCGGAGGTTTGAACATTCAGTACTTC.

This rearrangement joins TRBV7-6 to TRBJ1-4; 9 nucleotides agree with TRBD1. V lost 1 base, J lost 5 bases, and 8 bases stayed unmatched. The CDR3 totals 17 residues. From germline, CDR1 is SGHVS and CDR2 FNYEAQ. CDR3 sequence: CASSLELTGTGNEKLFF. The DNA of the CDR3 is TGTGCCAGCAGCTTAGAGTTGACGGGGACAGGGAATGAAAAACTGTTTTTT.

J is TRBJ1-2 and V is TRBV19; 9 positions agree with TRBD1. V lost 5 bases to trimming and J lost 1 base; unmatched junction nucleotides: 11. This CDR3 region has 17 residues. Germline CDR1 and CDR2: LNHDA and SQIVND (reference sequence). The CDR3 region has the DNA TGTGCCAGTAGTCCTAGGCTCGACAGGGGGATTAACTATGGCTACACCTTC. Amino acid sequence: CASSPRLDRGINYGYTF.